Listed here are 4 T cell receptor beta chains from one sample, sequenced in a study of T-cell reconstitution after alpha-beta-depleted transplantation in children. Construction of the TCRbeta library involved unique molecular identifiers. TCRdb itself ran the PCR reads through MiXCR, one entry per CDR3 protein. In the table there are hundreds of thousands of distinct CDR3 sequences, about an eighth of which are singletons. Sequenced material: PBMCs, taken from the stem cell graft. All receptors come from a human donor who donated a stem cell graft to a child with Fanconi anemia.

This clonotype has just a few counts. The genes are TRBV30 and TRBJ2-7; 7 bases map to TRBD2. Germline CDR1 reads GTSNPN; CDR2 reads SVGIG (reference sequence). The CDR3 sequence is 13 residues long. The V gene end was trimmed by 1 base and the J gene end by 7 bases; junction bases not matched to a gene: 7. CDR3 in DNA: TGTGCCTGGAGTGGGACCCTCGGGGGGGAGCAGTACTTC. Amino acids: CAWSGTLGGEQYF.

This clonotype was seen a handful of times. The chain combines TRBV4-3 with TRBJ1-5, with D maybe TRBD1 (5 bases). V lost 0 bases to trimming and J lost 7 bases, with 16 bases between them. Per germline, CDR1 LGHNA and CDR2 YSLEER. This CDR3 has 16 amino acids. CDR3 sequence (DNA): TGCGCCAGCAGCCAAGATCTTAGGGGTTCGGGGCAGCCCCAGCATTTT. As protein: CASSQDLRGSGQPQHF.

This chain connects TRBV12-3 or TRBV12-4 to TRBJ1-2; D ambiguous. The CDR3 runs to 13 residues. The V end lost 6 bases, the J end lost 10 bases, and 18 bases lay between the germline ends. The CDR3 DNA reads as TGTGCCAGCAGCCAATCCTCGATCGGGTACTACACCTTC. Its protein is CASSQSSIGYYTF.

This chain uses TRBV9 with TRBJ2-2; D assignment may be TRBD1 or TRBD2 (5 bases each). V was cut by 4 bases and J by 7 bases, with 11 bases left in between. Germline values: CDR1 SGDLS, CDR2 YYNGEE. The CDR3 covers 13 residues. The CDR3 coding sequence is TGTGCCAGCAGCCCTCATGGGGGCGGGGAGCTGTTTTTT. Translation gives CASSPHGGGELFF.